A single sample gave rise to the 27 T cell receptor beta chains below, sequenced in a study of T cells after yellow fever vaccination. Using its own MiXCR run on the 5' RACE reads, TCRdb lists one record per CDR3 protein. Found here are 55,000 or so distinct CDR3 sequences, 5% to 8.5% of them singletons; the top ten hold approximately 25%. The sequenced sample was CD8+ T cells not binding an NS4B(214-222) dextramer, sorted from PBMCs, obtained about 49 days after the first yellow fever vaccination. The source is a man between 18 and 29 years old who received the YFV17D yellow fever vaccine.

As regards this clonotype: At one boundary the junction diverges from the germline segment, which might be a read error. The chain uses TRBV7-7 and TRBJ2-5, with 7 bases fitting TRBD1. The CDR3 length is 15 residues. Germline V CDR1 and CDR2: SSHAT, FNYEAQ (reference sequence). The CDR3 sequence: CASSVTGARGETQYF. The CDR3 DNA sequence: TGTGCTAGCAGCGTGACCGGGGCCAGGGGGGAGACCCAGTACTTC. The entire variable domain, with the rest obtained from reference TRBV7-7 and TRBJ2-5, is as follows: GAGVSQSPRYKVTKRGQDVTLRCDPISSHATLYWYQQALGQGPEFLTYFNYEAQPDKSGLPSDRFSAERPEGSISTLTIQRTEQRDSAMYRCASSVTGARGETQYFGPGTRLLVL.

The V and J genes are TRBV29-1 and TRBJ2-5, with D perhaps given as TRBD1 or TRBD2 (6 bases each). The CDR3 runs to 15 residues. Trimming pared 2 bases from V and 4 bases from J, leaving 17 bases between. Per germline, CDR1 SQVTM and CDR2 ANQGSEA. The CDR3 region is CSVELGQGRRETQYF. CDR3 DNA: TGCAGCGTTGAACTCGGGCAGGGGAGGCGAGAGACCCAGTACTTC. Variable domain in full (rest from reference TRBV29-1 and TRBJ2-5): SAVISQKPSRDICQRGTSLTIQCQVDSQVTMMFWYRQQPGQSLTLIATANQGSEATYESGFVIDKFPISRPNLTFSTLTVSNMSPEDSSIYLCSVELGQGRRETQYFGPGTRLLVL.

In regard to this clonotype: The CDR3 does not close with the conserved phenylalanine or tryptophan, likely indicating a read error. The V gene is TRBV12-3 or TRBV12-4, the J gene TRBJ1-1; D is possibly TRBD1 (6 bases). Trimming cost V 2 bases and J 4 bases, with 11 bases left between them. The CDR3 extends over 14 amino acids. CDR3: CASSLSQGTTEAFL. The CDR3 DNA reads as TGTGCCAGCAGTTTAAGCCAGGGGACCACTGAAGCTTTCTTA.

The sample holds many counts of this clonotype. The chain recombines TRBV7-9 with TRBJ2-1, with D maybe TRBD2 (6 bases). The CDR3 is made up of 16 amino acids. The V gene lost 8 bases and the J gene lost 0 bases, with 17 bases spanning the gap. Germline CDR1 SEHNR, CDR2 FQNEAQ (reference sequence). The CDR3 coding sequence is TGTGCCAGCGGAACAAGCAGCGGGCCCTCCTACAATGAGCAGTTCTTC. It specifies CASGTSSGPSYNEQFF.

This clonotype came up many times. V usage is TRBV5-1 and J usage is TRBJ2-3, with D unclear. This CDR3 is 13 amino acids long. Germline lookup yields CDR1 SGHRS and CDR2 YFSETQ. With 0 bases removed from V and 2 bases from J, the gap between germline ends came to 4 bases. CDR3 DNA: TGCGCCAGCAGCTTGGATTTCACAGATACGCAGTATTTT. This gives the protein CASSLDFTDTQYF.

As for this clonotype: A much larger clone is a single base away; this may be a read error. The chain carries TRBV7-9 and TRBJ2-3, with D possibly TRBD1 on 5 matching bases. CDR1 and CDR2 (germline): SEHNR, FQNEAQ (reference sequence). V shed 11 bases and J shed 3 bases, with 15 bases lying between them. This CDR3 has 13 amino acids. CDR3 sequence: CAGVTVTTDTQYF. CDR3 sequence (DNA): TGTGCCGGTGTGACAGTAACGACAGATACGCAGTATTTT.

There are many counts of this clonotype. The J gene is TRBJ2-7, the V gene TRBV18; D might be TRBD1 (5 bases). Trimming shortened V by 2 bases and J by 6 bases, and 8 bases separated the two germline ends. The CDR3 length is 12 residues. In germline, CDR1 is KGHSH, CDR2 LQKENI. The CDR3 loop reads CASSPITGEQYF. The CDR3 nucleotides read TGTGCCAGCTCACCAATTACAGGCGAGCAGTACTTC.

In regard to this clonotype: This sequence may be a read error, since a much larger clone differs from it by one base. The chain recombines TRBV12-3 or TRBV12-4 with TRBJ2-3; the D gene could be TRBD1 or TRBD2 (5 bases each). The CDR3 loop spans 15 amino acids. In DNA form, the CDR3 reads TGTGCCAGCAGTTTTGGGGGTCCTAACACAGGTACGCAGTATTTT. It translates to CASSFGGPNTGTQYF.

Only a few counts were recorded for this clonotype. The V and J genes are TRBV7-8 and TRBJ2-2; no definite D call. V was trimmed by 3 bases and J by 7 bases, leaving 12 bases between them. The CDR3 loop spans 14 amino acids. The V gene's germline CDR1 is SGHVS and CDR2 FQNEAQ. The CDR3 spells CASSFLGRNGELFF. The CDR3 DNA reads TGTGCCAGCAGCTTTCTGGGAAGGAACGGGGAGCTGTTTTTT. Together with reference TRBV7-8 and TRBJ2-2, the CDR3 gives the full variable domain: GAGVSQSPRYKVAKRGQDVALRCDPISGHVSLFWYQQALGQGPEFLTYFQNEAQLDKSGLPSDRFFAERPEGSVSTLKIQRTQQEDSAVYLCASSFLGRNGELFFGEGSRLTVL.

This clonotype has ten or more counts. A junction end diverges from the germline sequence, so it may reflect a read error. The chain employs TRBV7-2 and TRBJ1-5; no reliable D call. The CDR3 sequence is 16 residues long. CDR1 is SGHTA, CDR2 FQGNSA, per germline. This chain's CDR3 is CASSLASRGSNQPQHF. For the CDR3, the DNA is TGTGCCAGCAGCCTAGCGTCCCGGGGTAGCAATCAGCCCCAGCATTTT.

There are many counts of this clonotype. This sequence joins TRBV5-1 and TRBJ2-7; D is unresolved. CDR1 and CDR2 (germline): SGHRS, YFSETQ. Trimming removed 1 base at V and 2 bases at J, with 7 bases between. The CDR3 loop spans 13 amino acids. CDR3 in amino acids: CASSLWDPYEQYF. Written as DNA, the CDR3 is TGCGCCAGCAGCTTGTGGGATCCCTACGAGCAGTACTTC. The entire variable domain, with the rest obtained from reference TRBV5-1 and TRBJ2-7, is as follows: KAGVTQTPRYLIKTRGQQVTLSCSPISGHRSVSWYQQTPGQGLQFLFEYFSETQRNKGNFPGRFSGRQFSNSRSEMNVSTLELGDSALYLCASSLWDPYEQYFGPGTRLTVT.

This clonotype appeared many times. The chain employs TRBV7-2 and TRBJ1-2; 9 nucleotides agree with TRBD1. Germline-derived CDR1 and CDR2 are SGHTA and FQGNSA. The CDR3 runs to 16 residues. V lost 2 bases and J lost 7; bases outside the gene matches: 11. This chain's CDR3 is CASSLLGSGTGSGYTF. The CDR3 region has the DNA TGTGCCAGCAGCTTATTAGGTTCGGGGACAGGGAGTGGCTACACCTTC.

This clonotype was seen only a few times. The J gene is TRBJ1-1, the V gene TRBV19; 8 nucleotides line up with TRBD1. V was clipped by 5 bases and J by 3 bases; unmatched bases: 5. This CDR3 is 14 amino acids long. Germline CDR1 reads LNHDA; CDR2 reads SQIVND (reference sequence). In DNA, the CDR3 is TGTGCCAGTAGTCGGACAGGGTCGGACACTGAAGCTTTCTTT. As protein: CASSRTGSDTEAFF.

This clonotype was seen a handful of times. The CDR3 region is CASSPEVRTGELFF. The CDR3 bases are TGTGCCAGCAGCCCGGAAGTCAGGACCGGGGAGCTGTTTTTT. The J gene is TRBJ2-2, the V gene TRBV7-6, with D hard to call. The CDR3 has 14 residues. CDR1 is SGHVS, CDR2 FNYEAQ, per germline. With 5 bases removed from V and 5 bases from J, the gap between germline ends came to 12 bases.

This clonotype was counted between two and nine times. The gene calls are TRBV5-1 and TRBJ2-5; 8 bases line up with TRBD2. V shed 4 bases, J shed 3 bases, and the junction held 8 bases outside the gene matches. Germline lookup yields CDR1 SGHRS and CDR2 YFSETQ. The CDR3 covers 15 residues. CDR3 in amino acids: CASSRTPGLEETQYF. DNA of the CDR3: TGCGCCAGCAGCAGAACCCCGGGACTAGAAGAGACCCAGTACTTC.

The gene calls are TRBV7-6 and TRBJ2-1; D perhaps matches TRBD2 (6 bases). V was cut by 5 bases and J by 7 bases, with 21 bases left in between. Germline-derived CDR1 and CDR2 are SGHVS and FNYEAQ. There are 16 residues in the CDR3. CDR3 amino acids: CASSPLGSGAWNEQFF. CDR3 DNA sequence: TGTGCCAGCAGCCCCCTGGGTAGCGGTGCCTGGAATGAGCAGTTCTTC.

In its sample, this clonotype was seen many times. The chain carries TRBV4-3 and TRBJ1-1; D call uncertain. The CDR3 is made up of 16 amino acids. Trimming took 3 bases from V and 1 from J, leaving 15 bases between them. In germline, CDR1 is LGHNA, CDR2 YSLEER. In nucleotides, the CDR3 is TGCGCCAGCAGCCACACGACCTCACTGGGGAACACTGAAGCTTTCTTT. Translation gives CASSHTTSLGNTEAFF.

This clonotype occurred many times. The chain combines TRBV5-1 with TRBJ1-2, with D possibly TRBD1 on 6 matching bases. Between the trimmed V and J ends, which lost 2 bases and 8 bases, there was a span of 28 bases. Germline V gives CDR1 SGHRS, CDR2 YFSETQ. This CDR3 has 18 amino acids. The CDR3 DNA sequence: TGCGCCAGCAGCTTCACAGCAATAGCTTCCACAGGGTCCAACGGCTACACCTTC. Its translation: CASSFTAIASTGSNGYTF.

The chain has TRBV6-2 or TRBV6-3 and TRBJ2-7, with D maybe TRBD1 (6 bases). V lost 0 bases and J 4 bases, leaving 10 bases between the germline ends. Germline CDR1 and CDR2: MNHEY and SVGEGT. This CDR3 is built from 14 residues. The DNA of the CDR3 is TGTGCCAGCAGTTACTCCCCAACAGGGTACGAGCAGTACGTC. Residues: CASSYSPTGYEQYV.

On this clonotype itself: This may come from a read error, since a much larger clone is one base off. The rearrangement uses TRBV5-1 and TRBJ2-1, with D tentatively TRBD1 or TRBD2 (5 bases each). The CDR3 length is 13 residues. The V gene lost 4 bases and the J gene lost 11 bases, with 16 bases spanning the gap. From germline, CDR1 is SGHRS and CDR2 YFSETQ. The CDR3 reads CASSPPLGDQQFF. The CDR3 DNA follows: TGCGCCAGCAGCCCACCCCTCGGGGACCAGCAGTTCTTC.

This clonotype was detected many times. The CDR3 DNA is TGTGCCAGCAGCCTAGGGAGGAACGATGAGCAGTTCTTC. It translates to CASSLGRNDEQFF. The chain recombines TRBV7-9 with TRBJ2-1; possible D gene TRBD2, 6 bases. The length of the CDR3 is 13 residues. The V end lost 5 bases, the J end lost 8 bases, and 13 bases lay between the germline ends. Germline-derived CDR1 and CDR2 are SEHNR and FQNEAQ (reference sequence).

Many counts were recorded for this clonotype. V is TRBV7-9 and J is TRBJ2-1, with TRBD2 identical over 10 bases. From germline, CDR1 is SEHNR and CDR2 FQNEAQ (reference sequence). The CDR3 totals 15 residues. V was clipped by 5 bases and J by 4 bases; unmatched bases: 5. In nucleotides, the CDR3 is TGTGCCAGCAGCCCAGAGGGACTAGCGTACAATGAGCAGTTCTTC. Translated, it gives CASSPEGLAYNEQFF.

This clonotype has a handful of counts. The chain has TRBV27 and TRBJ1-2, with D hard to call. V was pared by 0 bases and J by 7 bases, with 12 bases between. Germline V gene sequence: CDR1 MNHEY, CDR2 SMNVEV (reference sequence). CDR3 size: 14 residues. The CDR3: CASSLSQGLSGYTF. The CDR3 DNA is TGTGCCAGCAGTTTATCACAAGGGCTTTCTGGCTACACCTTC.

This clonotype was recorded many times. V usage is TRBV7-9 and J usage is TRBJ2-3; D may be TRBD1 or TRBD2 (7 bases each). V lost 1 base and J lost 3, with 14 bases in between. The CDR3 is 16 residues long. Germline lookup yields CDR1 SEHNR and CDR2 FQNEAQ (reference sequence). The DNA for the CDR3 is TGTGCCAGCAGCTTAGGGCACAGGGGAGGGACAGATACGCAGTATTTT. Protein product: CASSLGHRGGTDTQYF.

The chain links TRBV12-3 or TRBV12-4 to TRBJ2-7, with TRBD2 matching over 14 bases. The CDR3 loop spans 15 amino acids. J lost 7 bases, V lost 6 bases, and 8 bases had no gene match. The CDR3 reads CASSPTSGGAGEQYF. The CDR3 region has the DNA TGTGCCAGCAGCCCGACTAGCGGGGGGGCGGGGGAGCAGTACTTC.

This clonotype was counted many times. The chain links TRBV5-1 to TRBJ2-7; D is uncertain. Germline V lookup: CDR1 SGHRS, CDR2 YFSETQ. This CDR3 spans 12 amino acids. CDR3 in amino acids: CASSPRKVGLNV. The CDR3 nucleotides are TGCGCCAGCAGCCCTAGGAAAGTAGGCTTGAACGTC.

This clonotype was counted many times. The chain has TRBV4-2 and TRBJ2-5; D may be TRBD1 or TRBD2 (5 bases each). V dropped 3 bases and J dropped 5 bases, with 16 bases sitting between them. In germline, CDR1 is LGHNA, CDR2 YNFKEQ. The CDR3 loop spans 15 amino acids. CDR3 in amino acids: CASSQFGDGQETQYF. The DNA for the CDR3 is TGTGCCAGCAGCCAGTTCGGGGACGGCCAGGAGACCCAGTACTTC.